The clone carrying this TCR beta chain has a count of ten or more. This sample was taken from a study of identical twins. TCRdb passed the 5' RACE reads through MiXCR, listing each CDR3 protein once. Among hundreds of thousands of distinct CDR3 sequences, less than 25% were seen once, and the ten largest hold roughly 4%. V was trimmed by 3 bases and J by 8 bases, leaving 19 bases between them. This CDR3 comprises 15 residues. Germline V lookup: CDR1 DFQATT, CDR2 SNEGSKA (reference sequence). These data are also associated with another study on T cells expressing NK-cell markers. That source adds: In several donors, dominant clonotypes made up about 25-60.1% of CD3+CD56-NKG2C+ cells.

The receptor was isolated from a woman in her late teens or twenties in good health. The sample consisted of PBMCs. V gene TRBV20-1 combines with J gene TRBJ1-4; no clear D. For the CDR3, the DNA is TGCAGTGCTAGGGCGGAAGGTACACCGCCGGAAAAACTGTTTTTT. Residues: CSARAEGTPPEKLFF.